These 25 T cell receptor beta chains were sequenced from one sample in a study of response to subunit inactivated influenza vaccine. TCRdb reprocessed the RT-PCR reads via MiXCR and lists one record per CDR3 protein. The sample includes around 250,000 distinct CDR3 sequences, about 12% of them seen just once. The specimen was non-naive T cells sorted from PBMCs, collected approximately 15 days before vaccination. These receptors were taken from a man over 45 who received an inactivated influenza vaccine.

This clonotype was seen a few times. The chain couples TRBV27 to TRBJ1-1, with 10 bases lining up with TRBD1. There are 12 residues in the CDR3. Germline CDR1 MNHEY, CDR2 SMNVEV (reference sequence). Trimming took 6 bases from V and 11 from J; bases not matched to a gene: 6. CDR3 in DNA: TGTGCCAGCAGACCCGACAGGGGGCCTGCTTTCTTT. It yields the protein CASRPDRGPAFF.

V is TRBV5-1 and J is TRBJ1-4; D remains unclear. Trimming took 2 bases from V and 4 from J, leaving 9 bases between them. This CDR3 has 14 amino acids. CDR1 and CDR2 from the germline V gene are SGHRS and YFSETQ. The CDR3 reads CASSLGSINEKLFF. The CDR3 DNA sequence: TGCGCCAGCAGCTTAGGGAGTATTAATGAAAAACTGTTTTTT. The whole variable domain, filled in from reference TRBV5-1 and TRBJ1-4, reads KAGVTQTPRYLIKTRGQQVTLSCSPISGHRSVSWYQQTPGQGLQFLFEYFSETQRNKGNFPGRFSGRQFSNSRSEMNVSTLELGDSALYLCASSLGSINEKLFFGSGTQLSVL.

This clonotype was recorded a few times. The chain links TRBV5-1 to TRBJ2-7; TRBD1 matches 7 bases. The CDR3 covers 15 residues. With 0 bases clipped from V and 3 bases from J, the junction kept 6 bases outside the gene matches. CDR1 and CDR2 from the germline V gene are SGHRS and YFSETQ. CDR3 in DNA: TGCGCCAGCAGCTTGGCGGGACAGTCTCTCTACGAGCAGTACTTC. Protein product: CASSLAGQSLYEQYF.

This sequence joins TRBV4-2 and TRBJ2-1, with 13 nucleotides matching TRBD2. This CDR3 spans 17 amino acids. The germline CDR1 and CDR2 sequences are LGHNA and YNFKEQ. V lost 5 bases, J lost 8 bases, and 12 bases stayed unmatched. The CDR3 DNA sequence: TGTGCCAGCAGCTATCTGGGACTAGCGGGGATATTCGATGAGCAGTTCTTC. This translates into CASSYLGLAGIFDEQFF.

In this sample, this clonotype turned up many times. The V and J genes are TRBV11-2 and TRBJ2-7; 12 bases agree with TRBD2. The CDR3 has 20 residues. Germline V CDR1 and CDR2: SGHAT, FQNNGV. V gave up 1 base and J gave up 2 bases; unmatched junction bases: 15. The chain's CDR3 is CASSLVASSGGAGSTYEQYF. The CDR3 bases are TGTGCCAGCAGCTTAGTGGCGTCTAGCGGGGGGGCTGGTTCAACCTACGAGCAGTACTTC.

This clonotype appeared a few times. In DNA, the CDR3 is TGTGCCACCAGCAGAGAGGGGGGACTTAATGAAAAACTGTTTTTT. The encoded protein is CATSREGGLNEKLFF. The chain employs TRBV15 and TRBJ1-4, with a tentative D call TRBD1 (5 bases). V gave up 0 bases and J gave up 4 bases, with 9 bases separating them. This CDR3 contains 15 residues. Germline CDR1 reads LNHNV; CDR2 reads YYDKDF (reference sequence).

CDR3 coding DNA: TGTGCCAGCAGCAAAGTTCACCTAGCCAAAAACATTCAGTACTTC. Translating gives CASSKVHLAKNIQYF. The chain links TRBV21-1 to TRBJ2-4. TRBV21-1 is a pseudogene locus. The CDR3 sequence is 15 residues long.

This clonotype has a handful of counts. V gene TRBV4-3 combines with J gene TRBJ2-3; D assignment may be TRBD1 or TRBD2 (6 bases each). The CDR3 has 17 amino acids. V was clipped by 1 base and J by 0 bases, with 14 bases between them. Germline assignment: CDR1 LGHNA and CDR2 YSLEER. CDR3 DNA: TGCGCCAGCAGCCAAGGGGGGGCTTCATTTAGCACAGATACGCAGTATTTT. This translates into CASSQGGASFSTDTQYF.

This clonotype has only a few counts. CDR3 nucleotides: TGTGCCAGCCAAAAGGGGCAGGGAAATTCACCCCTCCACTTT. This encodes CASQKGQGNSPLHF. V usage is TRBV28 and J usage is TRBJ1-6, with TRBD1 as a possible D gene (5 bases). CDR3 size: 14 residues. Germline-derived CDR1 and CDR2 are MDHEN and SYDVKM. V dropped 8 bases and J dropped 7 bases, with 15 bases sitting between them.

The chain couples TRBV6-1 to TRBJ2-3; D may be TRBD1 or TRBD2 (5 bases each). The germline gives CDR1 MNHNS, CDR2 SASEGT. This CDR3 region has 16 residues. With 5 bases removed from V and 1 base from J, the gap between germline ends came to 16 bases. The CDR3, as DNA: TGTGCCAGCAGTCCCCACATCGGGACCGGCACAGATACGCAGTATTTT. Its translation: CASSPHIGTGTDTQYF.

The chain couples TRBV5-1 to TRBJ2-3; 9 bases align to TRBD2. The CDR3 sequence is 16 residues long. V shed 1 base and J 0 bases; nucleotides not matched to a gene: 3. Germline CDR1 reads SGHRS; CDR2 reads YFSETQ. For the CDR3, the DNA is TGCGCCAGCAGCTTGAGGCTAGCGGGGAGCACAGATACGCAGTATTTT. This gives the protein CASSLRLAGSTDTQYF.

The gene calls are TRBV20-1 and TRBJ2-4, with 8 nucleotides matching TRBD1. The length of the CDR3 is 13 residues. The trim removed 5 bases at V and 5 bases at J, leaving 5 bases unmatched. The germline V gene has CDR1 DFQATT and CDR2 SNEGSKA (reference sequence). CDR3 protein: CSAWDRSQNIQYF. The CDR3 DNA follows: TGCAGTGCTTGGGACAGGTCCCAAAACATTCAGTACTTC.

The chain employs TRBV20-1 and TRBJ2-5; D perhaps matches TRBD2 (6 bases). V lost 0 bases and J 5 bases, leaving 13 bases between the germline ends. From germline, CDR1 is DFQATT and CDR2 SNEGSKA (reference sequence). This CDR3 is 14 amino acids long. The CDR3 DNA is TGCAGTGCTAGAGATCGCGGAGGGAGCGAGACCCAGTACTTC. Translation: CSARDRGGSETQYF.

In this sample, this clonotype turned up a few times. The chain recombines TRBV7-2 with TRBJ2-3; TRBD2 matches 11 bases. Germline CDR1 is SGHTA and CDR2 is FQGNSA. The CDR3 extends over 16 amino acids. V shed 5 bases, J shed 3 bases, and the junction held 7 bases outside the gene matches. CDR3 nucleotide sequence: TGTGCCAGCAGCCGGACAACTAGCGGGAGAACAGATACGCAGTATTTT. This sequence encodes CASSRTTSGRTDTQYF.

Notes on this clonotype: This may be a read error: a much more frequent sequence differs by one nucleotide. J is TRBJ2-2 and V is TRBV5-1, with D tentatively TRBD2 (6 bases). This CDR3 has 16 amino acids. Germline V gene sequence: CDR1 SGHRS, CDR2 YFSETQ. CDR3 DNA sequence: TGCGCCAGCAGCCCTTGGGGACTTCTTAACACCAGGGAGCTGTTTTTT. It is translated as CASSPWGLLNTRELFF. The variable domain in full, completed from reference TRBV5-1 and TRBJ2-2, reads KAGVTQTPRYLIKTRGQQVTLSCSPISGHRSVSWYQQTPGQGLQFLFEYFSETQRNKGNFPGRFSGRQFSNSRSEMNVSTLELGDSALYLCASSPWGLLNTRELFFGEGSRLTVL.

The V call is TRBV7-2, the J call TRBJ2-3; TRBD2 matches 9 bases. CDR1 SGHTA and CDR2 FQGNSA come from the germline V gene. The CDR3 contains 17 residues. Trimming at V came to 2 bases and at J to 1 base, leaving 7 bases not matched to a gene. As DNA, the CDR3 is TGTGCCAGCAGCTTAATGGCGGGGGGGCTCGGCACAGATACGCAGTATTTT. Protein: CASSLMAGGLGTDTQYF. Based on the CDR3 plus reference TRBV7-2 and TRBJ2-3, the full variable domain is GAGVSQSPSNKVTEKGKDVELRCDPISGHTALYWYRQSLGQGLEFLIYFQGNSAPDKSGLPSDRFSAERTGGSVSTLTIQRTQQEDSAVYLCASSLMAGGLGTDTQYFGPGTRLTVL.

This clonotype was found a few times. The gene calls are TRBV3-1 and TRBJ1-5; 7 bases line up with TRBD1. This CDR3 contains 15 residues. V lost 1 base and J lost 4; bases outside the gene matches: 4. Germline V gene data show CDR1 as LGHDT and CDR2 as YNNKEL (reference sequence). The CDR3 DNA reads as TGTGCCAGCAGCCAAGGGACAGGAACTAATCAGCCCCAGCATTTT. Translated: CASSQGTGTNQPQHF. The whole variable domain, remainder taken from reference TRBV3-1 and TRBJ1-5, is DTAVSQTPKYLVTQMGNDKSIKCEQNLGHDTMYWYKQDSKKFLKIMFSYNNKELIINETVPNRFSPKSPDKAHLNLHINSLELGDSAVYFCASSQGTGTNQPQHFGDGTRLSIL.

The rearrangement joins TRBV5-5 to TRBJ2-6, with 9 bases lining up with TRBD1. J gave up 1 base and V 1 base, and 6 bases lay outside the gene matches. The V gene's germline CDR1 is SGHKS and CDR2 YYEKEE (reference sequence). The CDR3 extends over 18 amino acids. CDR3 region: CASSLYRGQGSGANVLTF. Here the CDR3 DNA reads TGTGCCAGCAGCTTGTACAGGGGGCAGGGGTCTGGGGCCAACGTCCTGACTTTC.

This clonotype has more than one count but fewer than ten. The chain recombines TRBV15 with TRBJ2-7, with no clear D. CDR1 is LNHNV and CDR2 is YYDKDF in the germline V gene (reference sequence). V was trimmed by 8 bases and J by 2 bases, leaving 13 bases between them. The CDR3 is 13 residues long. The CDR3 loop reads CATAFDTTYEQYF. CDR3 coding DNA: TGTGCCACCGCATTCGACACAACCTACGAGCAGTACTTC.

This sequence joins TRBV7-9 and TRBJ2-3; tentative D call: TRBD1 (5 bases). Germline V gene lookup returns CDR1 SEHNR and CDR2 FQNEAQ (reference sequence). CDR3 length equals 15 residues. The V gene lost 1 base and the J gene lost 5 bases, with 13 bases spanning the gap. CDR3 in DNA: TGTGCCAGCAGCTTAGTAGGACGGACACAAGATACGCAGTATTTT. It yields the protein CASSLVGRTQDTQYF.

This chain joins TRBV5-6 and TRBJ1-1, with D perhaps TRBD1 (5 bases). The CDR3 is made up of 16 amino acids. The V gene's germline CDR1 is SGHDT and CDR2 YYEEEE. Trimming left V 1 base short and J 4 bases short, with 17 bases between. CDR3 coding DNA: TGTGCCAGCAGCTTGAATTTATGGAGGGGCGTCACTGAAGCTTTCTTT. Translating it yields CASSLNLWRGVTEAFF. Together with reference TRBV5-6 and TRBJ1-1, the CDR3 gives the full variable domain: DAGVTQSPTHLIKTRGQQVTLRCSPKSGHDTVSWYQQALGQGPQFIFQYYEEEERQRGNFPDRFSGHQFPNYSSELNVNALLLGDSALYLCASSLNLWRGVTEAFFGQGTRLTVV.

This clonotype came up a few times. This sequence joins TRBV5-1 and TRBJ2-1; 8 bases are shared with TRBD2. Germline V gene data show CDR1 as SGHRS and CDR2 as YFSETQ. The CDR3 runs to 13 residues. With 5 bases clipped from V and 9 bases from J, the junction kept 7 bases outside the gene matches. The CDR3 DNA reads TGCGCCAGCAGGGGGGGGACTAGAGTTGAGCAGTTCTTC. This encodes CASRGGTRVEQFF.

This clonotype was detected only a few times. The chain joins TRBV20-1 to TRBJ1-2; perhaps TRBD1 as D (5 bases). V lost 0 bases to trimming and J lost 1 base, with 12 bases between them. CDR1 DFQATT and CDR2 SNEGSKA come from the germline V gene (reference sequence). This CDR3 has 15 residues. For the CDR3, the DNA is TGCAGTGCTAGAGATCCTGGGGGGGTTAACTATGGCTACACCTTC. It specifies CSARDPGGVNYGYTF.

This clonotype was found many times. As DNA, the CDR3 is TGTGCCAGCAGCACCGGACTCTCCGAGCAGTACTTC. Translating it yields CASSTGLSEQYF. This rearrangement joins TRBV7-2 to TRBJ2-7; weak D call: TRBD2 (5 bases). With 5 bases removed from V and 6 bases from J, the gap between germline ends came to 11 bases. Germline values: CDR1 SGHTA, CDR2 FQGNSA. The CDR3 is 12 residues long. The full variable domain, its missing parts supplied by reference TRBV7-2 and TRBJ2-7, is GAGVSQSPSNKVTEKGKDVELRCDPISGHTALYWYRQSLGQGLEFLIYFQGNSAPDKSGLPSDRFSAERTGGSVSTLTIQRTQQEDSAVYLCASSTGLSEQYFGPGTRLTVT.

This clonotype was recorded at least ten times. The CDR3 protein is CASSLSPSGRAPYNEQFF. CDR3 bases: TGTGCCAGCAGTTTATCTCCTAGCGGGAGGGCCCCCTACAATGAGCAGTTCTTC. The chain joins TRBV27 to TRBJ2-1; 12 nucleotides align to TRBD2. V lost 0 bases to trimming and J lost 2 bases; unmatched junction nucleotides: 5. The CDR3 runs 18 residues. Looked up from germline, CDR1 is MNHEY and CDR2 is SMNVEV (reference sequence).